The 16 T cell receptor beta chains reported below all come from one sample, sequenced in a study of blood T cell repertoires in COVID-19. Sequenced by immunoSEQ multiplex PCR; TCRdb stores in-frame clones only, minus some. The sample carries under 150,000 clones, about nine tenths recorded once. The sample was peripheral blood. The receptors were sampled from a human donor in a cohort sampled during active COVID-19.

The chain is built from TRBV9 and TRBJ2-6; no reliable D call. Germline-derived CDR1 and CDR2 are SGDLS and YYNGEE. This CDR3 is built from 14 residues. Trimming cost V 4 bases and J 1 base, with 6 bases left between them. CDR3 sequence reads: CASSPLSGANVLTF. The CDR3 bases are TGTGCCAGCAGCCCCCTTTCTGGGGCCAACGTCCTGACTTTC.

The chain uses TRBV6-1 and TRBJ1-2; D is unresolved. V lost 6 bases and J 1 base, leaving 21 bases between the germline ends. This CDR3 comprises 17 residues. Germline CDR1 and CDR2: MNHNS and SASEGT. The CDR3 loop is CASRESGWAVVNYGYTF. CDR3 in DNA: TGTGCCAGCAGGGAAAGTGGGTGGGCAGTTGTTAACTATGGCTACACCTTC.

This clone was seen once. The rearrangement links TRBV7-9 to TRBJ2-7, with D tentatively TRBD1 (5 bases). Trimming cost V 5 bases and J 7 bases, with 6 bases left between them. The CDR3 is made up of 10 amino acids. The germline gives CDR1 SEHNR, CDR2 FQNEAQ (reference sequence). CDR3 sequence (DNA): TGTGCCAGCAGCGGGGCTGAGCAGTACTTC. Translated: CASSGAEQYF.

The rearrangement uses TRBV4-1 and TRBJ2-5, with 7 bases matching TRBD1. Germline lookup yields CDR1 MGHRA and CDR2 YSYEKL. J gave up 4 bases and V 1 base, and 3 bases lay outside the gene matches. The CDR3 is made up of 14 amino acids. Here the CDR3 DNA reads TGCGCCAGCAGCCAAGGACAGGGAAGAGAGACCCAGTACTTC. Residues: CASSQGQGRETQYF.

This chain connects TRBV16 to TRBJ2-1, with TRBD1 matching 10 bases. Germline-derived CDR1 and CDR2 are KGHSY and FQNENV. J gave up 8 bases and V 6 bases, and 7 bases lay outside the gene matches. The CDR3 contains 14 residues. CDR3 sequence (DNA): TGTGCCAGCAGTCCCGGGACAGGGGTGGATGAGCAGTTCTTC. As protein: CASSPGTGVDEQFF.

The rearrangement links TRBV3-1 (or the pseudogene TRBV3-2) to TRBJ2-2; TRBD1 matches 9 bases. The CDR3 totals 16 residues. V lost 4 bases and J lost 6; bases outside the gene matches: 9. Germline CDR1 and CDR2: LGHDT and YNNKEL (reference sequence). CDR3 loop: CASSLLGTGSAGELFF. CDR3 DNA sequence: TGTGCCAGCAGCCTCCTAGGGACAGGGTCAGCCGGGGAGCTGTTTTTT.

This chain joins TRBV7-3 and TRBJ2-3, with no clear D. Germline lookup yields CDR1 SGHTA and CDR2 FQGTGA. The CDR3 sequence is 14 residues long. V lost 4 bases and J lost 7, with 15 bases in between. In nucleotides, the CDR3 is TGTGCCAGCAGCTCCCAAACCCGGTATTATACGCAGTATTTT. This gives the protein CASSSQTRYYTQYF.

The DNA of the CDR3 is TGTGCCAGCAGTTCCGGACTAGCGGCGAGGAAAGAGACCCAGTACTTC. It is translated as CASSSGLAARKETQYF. This chain connects TRBV6-2 or TRBV6-3 to TRBJ2-5, with TRBD2 identical over 10 bases. J gave up 3 bases and V 4 bases, and 8 bases lay outside the gene matches. The V gene's germline CDR1 is MNHEY and CDR2 SVGEGT. The length of the CDR3 is 16 residues.

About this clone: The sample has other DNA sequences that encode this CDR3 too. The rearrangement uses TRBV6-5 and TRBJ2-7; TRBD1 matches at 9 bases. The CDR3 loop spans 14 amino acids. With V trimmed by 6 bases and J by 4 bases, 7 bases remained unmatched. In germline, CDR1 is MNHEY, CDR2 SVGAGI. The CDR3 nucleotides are TGTGCCAGCAGCCCCGGGACAGGGAGGTACGAGCAGTACTTC. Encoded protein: CASSPGTGRYEQYF.

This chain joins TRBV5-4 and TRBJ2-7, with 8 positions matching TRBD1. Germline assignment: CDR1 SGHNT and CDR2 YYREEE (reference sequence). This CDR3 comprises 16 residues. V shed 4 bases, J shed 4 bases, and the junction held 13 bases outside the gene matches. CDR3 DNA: TGTGCCAGCAGCCCTAGGCCCCAGGGGGCAGGGTACGAGCAGTACTTC. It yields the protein CASSPRPQGAGYEQYF.

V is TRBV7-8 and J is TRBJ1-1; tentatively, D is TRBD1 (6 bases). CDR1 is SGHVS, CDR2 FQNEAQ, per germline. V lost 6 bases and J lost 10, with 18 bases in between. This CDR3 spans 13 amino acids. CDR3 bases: TGTGCCAGCAGTGTACAGGGACGTAAACCAGCTTTCTTT. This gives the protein CASSVQGRKPAFF.

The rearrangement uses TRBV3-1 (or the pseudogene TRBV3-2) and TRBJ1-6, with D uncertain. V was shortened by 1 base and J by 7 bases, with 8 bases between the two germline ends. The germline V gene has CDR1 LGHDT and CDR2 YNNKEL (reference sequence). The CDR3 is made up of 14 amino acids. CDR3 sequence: CASSQVTVNSPLHF. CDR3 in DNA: TGTGCCAGCAGCCAAGTCACGGTAAATTCACCCCTCCACTTT.

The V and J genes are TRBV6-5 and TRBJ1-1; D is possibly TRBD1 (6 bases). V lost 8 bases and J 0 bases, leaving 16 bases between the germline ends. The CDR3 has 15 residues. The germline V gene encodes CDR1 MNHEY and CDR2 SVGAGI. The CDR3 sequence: CASLSYRELNTEAFF. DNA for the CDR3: TGTGCCAGCCTTTCCTACAGGGAACTGAACACTGAAGCTTTCTTT.

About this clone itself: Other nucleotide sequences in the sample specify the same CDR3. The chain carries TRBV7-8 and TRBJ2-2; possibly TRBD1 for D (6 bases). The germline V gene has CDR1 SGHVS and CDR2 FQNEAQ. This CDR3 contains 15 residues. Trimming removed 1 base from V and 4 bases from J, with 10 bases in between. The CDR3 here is CASSLGGRGTGELFF. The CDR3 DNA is TGTGCCAGCAGCTTAGGGGGGCGAGGCACCGGGGAGCTGTTTTTT.

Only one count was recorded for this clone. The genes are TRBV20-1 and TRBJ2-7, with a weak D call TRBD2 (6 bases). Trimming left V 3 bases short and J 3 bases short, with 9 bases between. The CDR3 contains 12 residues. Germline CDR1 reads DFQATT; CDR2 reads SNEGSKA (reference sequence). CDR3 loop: CSASTGLYEQYF. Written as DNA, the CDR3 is TGCAGTGCTAGTACGGGACTCTACGAGCAGTACTTC.

The CDR3 loop is CASSLASSGVSYEQYF. CDR3 bases: TGTGCCAGCAGCTTGGCCTCTAGCGGGGTCTCCTACGAGCAGTACTTC. The rearrangement joins TRBV5-4 to TRBJ2-7; 9 bases align to TRBD2. The CDR3 sequence is 16 residues long. The germline V gene encodes CDR1 SGHNT and CDR2 YYREEE (reference sequence). V lost 0 bases, J lost 0 bases, and 4 bases stayed unmatched.